This T cell receptor (beta chain) was sequenced in a study of response to subunit inactivated influenza vaccine. The germline V and J ends were trimmed by 1 base and 2 bases, with 12 bases remaining between them. CDR3 length: 16 amino acids. Germline V CDR1 and CDR2: SGHVS, FQNEAQ. This clonotype appeared a few times. TCRdb called the RT-PCR reads again in MiXCR, with one record for every CDR3 protein. Of approximately 700,000 distinct CDR3 sequences listed, about 15% are singletons. This rearrangement joins TRBV7-8 to TRBJ1-3; the D gene is possibly TRBD1 (5 bases). The material sequenced was PBMCs from blood, taken 14 days before vaccination. The clonotype originates from a man aged 50 or older who received an inactivated influenza vaccine. CDR3 in DNA: TGTGCCAGCAGCTTAGGTCGGGGCAAGCCTGGAAACACCATATATTTT. As protein: CASSLGRGKPGNTIYF.